Presented here are 4 T cell receptor beta chains from one specimen sequenced in a study of T cells after yellow fever vaccination (dated by TCRdb to the late 2010s). Reading the label with the study, this specimen's treatment or condition is: live attenuated yellow fever vaccine strain. The library came from 5' RACE. Sequenced using an Illumina HiSeq 2500. TCRdb reworked the public reads: Q25 trimming with fastp, MiXCR clone assembly, productive beta chains retained. Every distinct CDR3 protein forms one entry, paired with its most common genes and DNA. For this sample there are around 70,000 distinct CDR3 sequences; 7.1% appear just once. Jointly, the top ten make up roughly 33% of the sample. The source material was CD8+ T cells sorted from PBMCs, sampled less than 6 days after the first yellow fever vaccination. Every receptor here comes from a man aged 18 to 29 who received the YFV17D yellow fever vaccine.

This clonotype was seen a few times. The V gene is TRBV4-1, the J gene TRBJ2-1, with TRBD2 identical over 9 bases. The junction had 7 bases not matched to a gene; V was cut back by 3 bases and J by 7 bases. Looked up from germline, CDR1 is MGHRA and CDR2 is YSYEKL. The CDR3 spans 15 residues. This CDR3 is CASSQWRGGGNEQFF. The CDR3 DNA is TGCGCCAGCAGCCAGTGGCGGGGGGGCGGTAATGAGCAGTTCTTC.

This clonotype showed up just a few times. The V call is TRBV27, the J call TRBJ2-1; D might be TRBD1 or TRBD2, each matching 5 bases. CDR3 length: 15 amino acids. Trimming stripped 7 bases from V and 4 bases from J, with 17 bases between. Germline V CDR1 and CDR2: MNHEY, SMNVEV (reference sequence). CDR3 loop: CASTQFPGTYNEQFF. CDR3 DNA sequence: TGTGCCAGCACCCAGTTCCCCGGGACGTACAATGAGCAGTTCTTC.

This clonotype was recorded a few times. This chain links TRBV6-2 or TRBV6-3 with TRBJ2-7; 9 bases align to TRBD1. The J segment lost 0 bases and the V segment lost 1 base, leaving 10 bases of the junction unmatched. The germline V gene has CDR1 MNHEY and CDR2 SVGEGT. The CDR3 is 18 amino acids. The CDR3 region is CASSYYRPRQGGSYEQYF. The CDR3 DNA reads TGTGCCAGCAGTTACTACAGACCCAGACAGGGGGGCTCCTACGAGCAGTACTTC.

This chain uses TRBV18 with TRBJ1-3, with D perhaps matching TRBD1 (5 bases). The CDR3 covers 15 residues. CDR1 KGHSH and CDR2 LQKENI come from the germline V gene. Between the trimmed V and J ends, which lost 3 bases and 2 bases, there was a span of 11 bases. Here the CDR3 reads CASSPEGVPGNTIYF. The CDR3 coding sequence is TGTGCCAGCTCACCGGAAGGGGTACCTGGAAACACCATATATTTT.